Listed below are T cell receptor beta chains from one sample, sequenced in a study of beta chain features in type 1 diabetes. The assay was immunoSEQ multiplex PCR, and TCRdb's table has in-frame clones only and misses some. The sample yields 200,000 to 250,000 clones, around a quarter seen once. The sequencing sample was made of central memory CD4+ T cells from blood. The source of these receptors is a man aged 30 to 39 in good health. Each CDR3 is given with its conserved first and last residue. D genes are given only for firm matches. Only part of the rows carry a size: once, few, many, or a class if the clone is expanded.

CDR3 protein: CASTLSGRQETQYF; CDR3 DNA: TGTGCCAGCACCCTTAGCGGGAGACAGGAGACCCAGTACTTC; clone size: few; J gene: TRBJ2-5; D gene: TRBD2; V gene: TRBV7-2
CDR3 protein: CSVVGFGEQYF; CDR3 DNA: TGCAGCGTTGTAGGGTTCGGCGAGCAGTACTTC; clone size: few; J gene: TRBJ2-7; D gene: .; V gene: TRBV29-1
CDR3 protein: CASSLGSYNEQFF; CDR3 DNA: TGTGCCAGCAGCTTAGGTTCCTACAATGAGCAGTTCTTC; clone size: few; J gene: TRBJ2-1; D gene: .; V gene: TRBV5-4
CDR3 protein: CAWGRDREYGYTF; CDR3 DNA: TGTGCCTGGGGCCGGGACAGGGAGTATGGCTACACCTTC; clone size: .; J gene: TRBJ1-2; D gene: TRBD1; V gene: TRBV30
CDR3 protein: CATSRPRGGEVSGANVLTF; CDR3 DNA: TGTGCCACCAGCAGACCTCGAGGAGGGGAGGTCTCTGGGGCCAACGTCCTGACTTTC; clone size: .; J gene: TRBJ2-6; D gene: .; V gene: TRBV15
CDR3 protein: CASSVGLDSGGYGYTF; CDR3 DNA: TGTGCCAGCAGCGTAGGCCTAGACAGCGGAGGCTATGGCTACACCTTC; clone size: few; J gene: TRBJ1-2; D gene: .; V gene: TRBV9
CDR3 protein: CASSLSHVQSGELFF; CDR3 DNA: TGTGCCAGCAGCCTCAGTCACGTTCAGTCCGGGGAGCTGTTTTTT; clone size: .; J gene: TRBJ2-2; D gene: .; V gene: TRBV7-2
CDR3 protein: CSVEDPGRPYGYTF; CDR3 DNA: TGCAGCGTTGAAGACCCCGGACGGCCCTATGGCTACACCTTC; clone size: few; J gene: TRBJ1-2; D gene: .; V gene: TRBV29-1
CDR3 protein: CASRLNSGTYEQYF; CDR3 DNA: TGCGCCAGCAGGCTGAATAGCGGGACCTACGAGCAGTACTTC; clone size: many; J gene: TRBJ2-7; D gene: TRBD2; V gene: TRBV5-1
CDR3 protein: CASRRTVNTEAFF; CDR3 DNA: TGTGCCAGCAGGAGGACAGTGAACACTGAAGCTTTCTTT; clone size: .; J gene: TRBJ1-1; D gene: .; V gene: TRBV6-5
CDR3 protein: CSVENRDGGYTF; CDR3 DNA: TGCAGCGTTGAAAACAGGGATGGCGGCTACACCTTC; clone size: few; J gene: TRBJ1-2; D gene: .; V gene: TRBV29-1
CDR3 protein: CASSSGANVLTF; CDR3 DNA: TGTGCCTCCTCCTCTGGGGCCAACGTCCTGACTTTC; clone size: many; J gene: TRBJ2-6; D gene: .; V gene: TRBV7-2
CDR3 protein: CSVEIPSGEQYF; CDR3 DNA: TGCAGCGTTGAAATCCCTAGCGGCGAGCAGTACTTC; clone size: few; J gene: TRBJ2-7; D gene: TRBD2; V gene: TRBV29-1
CDR3 protein: CASSRTSGSDTQYF; CDR3 DNA: TGTGCCAGCTCACGGACTAGCGGGAGTGATACGCAGTATTTT; clone size: .; J gene: TRBJ2-3; D gene: TRBD2; V gene: TRBV18